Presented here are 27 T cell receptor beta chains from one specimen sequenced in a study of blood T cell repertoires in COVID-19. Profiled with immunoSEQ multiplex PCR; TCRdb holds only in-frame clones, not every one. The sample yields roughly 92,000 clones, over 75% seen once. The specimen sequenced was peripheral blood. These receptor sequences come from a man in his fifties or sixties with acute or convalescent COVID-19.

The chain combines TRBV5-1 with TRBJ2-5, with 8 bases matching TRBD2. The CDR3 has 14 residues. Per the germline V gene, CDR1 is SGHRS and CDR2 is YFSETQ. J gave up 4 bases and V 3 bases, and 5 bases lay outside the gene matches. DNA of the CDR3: TGCGCCAGCAGCTCTGGGACTAGGGGAGAGACCCAGTACTTC. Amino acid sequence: CASSSGTRGETQYF.

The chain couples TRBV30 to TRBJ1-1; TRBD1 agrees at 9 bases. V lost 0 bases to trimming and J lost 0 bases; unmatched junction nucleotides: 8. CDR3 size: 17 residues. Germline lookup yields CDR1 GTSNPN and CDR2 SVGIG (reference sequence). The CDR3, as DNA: TGTGCCTGGAGTGTTGGTGGGACAGGGATCATGAACACTGAAGCTTTCTTT. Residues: CAWSVGGTGIMNTEAFF.

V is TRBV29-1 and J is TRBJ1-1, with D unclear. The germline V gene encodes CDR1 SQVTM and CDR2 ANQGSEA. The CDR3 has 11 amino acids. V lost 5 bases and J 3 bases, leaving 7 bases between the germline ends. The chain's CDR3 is CSVRRDTEAFF. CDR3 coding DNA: TGCAGCGTTCGGAGGGACACTGAAGCTTTCTTT.

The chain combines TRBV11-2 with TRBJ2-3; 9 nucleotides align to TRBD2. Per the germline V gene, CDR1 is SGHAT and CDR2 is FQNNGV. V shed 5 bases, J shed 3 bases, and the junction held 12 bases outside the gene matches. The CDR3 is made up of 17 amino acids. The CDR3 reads CASSRGASGASTDTQYF. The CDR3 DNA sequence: TGTGCCAGCAGCCGGGGGGCTAGCGGGGCCTCGACAGATACGCAGTATTTT.

As DNA, the CDR3 is TGTGCCAGTAGCTCACAGGGAACTAATGAAAAACTGTTTTTT. It translates to CASSSQGTNEKLFF. J is TRBJ1-4 and V is TRBV19; possible D gene TRBD1, 6 bases. This CDR3 has 14 residues. The germline V gene has CDR1 LNHDA and CDR2 SQIVND (reference sequence). V lost 6 bases and J 1 base, leaving 9 bases between the germline ends.

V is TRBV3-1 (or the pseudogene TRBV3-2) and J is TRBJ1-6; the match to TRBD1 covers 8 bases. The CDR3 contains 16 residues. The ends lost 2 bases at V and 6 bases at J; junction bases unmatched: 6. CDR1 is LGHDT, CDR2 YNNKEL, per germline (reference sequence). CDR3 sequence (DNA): TGTGCCAGCAGCCAAAAAGGACAGGGCAGTAATTCACCCCTCCACTTT. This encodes CASSQKGQGSNSPLHF.

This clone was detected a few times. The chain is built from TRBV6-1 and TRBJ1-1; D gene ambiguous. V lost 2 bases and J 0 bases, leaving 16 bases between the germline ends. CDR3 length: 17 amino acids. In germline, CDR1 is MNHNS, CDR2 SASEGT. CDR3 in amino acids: CASSEFGGTGLNTEAFF. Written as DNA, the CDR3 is TGTGCCAGCAGTGAATTTGGAGGAACTGGGTTGAACACTGAAGCTTTCTTT.

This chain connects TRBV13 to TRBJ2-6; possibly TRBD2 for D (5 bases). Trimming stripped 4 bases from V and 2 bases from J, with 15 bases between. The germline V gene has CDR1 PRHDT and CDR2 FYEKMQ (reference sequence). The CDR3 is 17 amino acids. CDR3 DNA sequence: TGTGCCAGCAGCTCCCGGGGTGGACGCCCTGGGGCCAACGTCCTGACTTTC. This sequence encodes CASSSRGGRPGANVLTF.

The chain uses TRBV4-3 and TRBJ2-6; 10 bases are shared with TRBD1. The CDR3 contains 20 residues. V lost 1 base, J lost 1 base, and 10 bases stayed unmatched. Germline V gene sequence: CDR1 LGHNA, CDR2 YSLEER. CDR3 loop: CASSQVLWTGGGSGANVLTF. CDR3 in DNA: TGCGCCAGCAGCCAAGTCCTTTGGACAGGGGGAGGGTCTGGGGCCAACGTCCTGACTTTC.

CDR3 sequence: CASSLSGRAEDTQYF. CDR3 DNA sequence: TGCGCCAGCAGCTTGAGTGGGAGGGCCGAAGATACGCAGTATTTT. This sequence joins TRBV5-1 and TRBJ2-3, with 7 bases fitting TRBD2. Germline CDR1 SGHRS, CDR2 YFSETQ. The V and J ends lost 1 base and 5 bases, in that order; junction bases with no gene match: 7. The CDR3 runs to 15 residues. Full variable domain (outside the CDR3, taken from reference TRBV5-1 and TRBJ2-3): KAGVTQTPRYLIKTRGQQVTLSCSPISGHRSVSWYQQTPGQGLQFLFEYFSETQRNKGNFPGRFSGRQFSNSRSEMNVSTLELGDSALYLCASSLSGRAEDTQYFGPGTRLTVL.

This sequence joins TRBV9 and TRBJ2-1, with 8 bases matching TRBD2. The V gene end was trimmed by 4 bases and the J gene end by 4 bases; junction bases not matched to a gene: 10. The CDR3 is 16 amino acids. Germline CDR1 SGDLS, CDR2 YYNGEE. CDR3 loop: CASSLTTGRGYNEQFF. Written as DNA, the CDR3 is TGTGCCAGCAGCCTGACGACCGGGAGGGGGTACAATGAGCAGTTCTTC.

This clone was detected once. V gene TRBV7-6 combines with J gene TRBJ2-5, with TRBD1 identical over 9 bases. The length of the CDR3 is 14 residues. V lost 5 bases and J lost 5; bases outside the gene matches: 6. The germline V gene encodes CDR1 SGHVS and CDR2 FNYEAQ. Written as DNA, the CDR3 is TGTGCCAGCAGCCCCGGGACAGGGATGGAGACCCAGTACTTC. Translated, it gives CASSPGTGMETQYF.

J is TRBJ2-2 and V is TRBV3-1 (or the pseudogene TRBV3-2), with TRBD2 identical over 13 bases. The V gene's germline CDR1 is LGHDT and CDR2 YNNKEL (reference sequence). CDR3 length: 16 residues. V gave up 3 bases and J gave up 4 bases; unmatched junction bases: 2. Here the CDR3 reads CASSQGLAGTTGELFF. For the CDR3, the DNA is TGTGCCAGCAGCCAGGGACTAGCGGGGACCACCGGGGAGCTGTTTTTT.

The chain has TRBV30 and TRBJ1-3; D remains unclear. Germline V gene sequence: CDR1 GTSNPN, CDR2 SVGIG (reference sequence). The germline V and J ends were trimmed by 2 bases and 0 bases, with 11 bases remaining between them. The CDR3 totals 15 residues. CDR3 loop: CAWSRDSGSGNTIYF. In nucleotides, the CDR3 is TGTGCCTGGAGTCGAGACTCGGGCTCTGGAAACACCATATATTTT.

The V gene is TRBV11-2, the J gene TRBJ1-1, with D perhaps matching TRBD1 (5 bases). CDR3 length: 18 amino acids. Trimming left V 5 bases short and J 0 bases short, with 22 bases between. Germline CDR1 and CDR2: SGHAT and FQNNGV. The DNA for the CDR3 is TGTGCCAGCAGCCCTTCCGAAACAGGACGCCTCATGAACACTGAAGCTTTCTTT. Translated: CASSPSETGRLMNTEAFF.

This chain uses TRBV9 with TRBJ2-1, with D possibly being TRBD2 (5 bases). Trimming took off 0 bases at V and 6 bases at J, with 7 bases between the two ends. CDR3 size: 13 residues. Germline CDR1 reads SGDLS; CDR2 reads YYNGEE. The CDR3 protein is CASSVGGSNEQFF. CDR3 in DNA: TGTGCCAGCAGCGTAGGCGGGTCCAATGAGCAGTTCTTC. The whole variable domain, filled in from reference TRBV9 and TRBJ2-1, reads DSGVTQTPKHLITATGQRVTLRCSPRSGDLSVYWYQQSLDQGLQFLIQYYNGEERAKGNILERFSAQQFPDLHSELNLSSLELGDSALYFCASSVGGSNEQFFGPGTRLTVL.

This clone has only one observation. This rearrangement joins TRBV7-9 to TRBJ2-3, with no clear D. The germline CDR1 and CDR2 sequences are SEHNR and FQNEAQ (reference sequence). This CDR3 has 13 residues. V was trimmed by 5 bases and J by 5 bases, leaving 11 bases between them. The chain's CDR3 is CASSTVIQDTQYF. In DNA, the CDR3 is TGTGCCAGCAGCACGGTTATTCAAGATACGCAGTATTTT.

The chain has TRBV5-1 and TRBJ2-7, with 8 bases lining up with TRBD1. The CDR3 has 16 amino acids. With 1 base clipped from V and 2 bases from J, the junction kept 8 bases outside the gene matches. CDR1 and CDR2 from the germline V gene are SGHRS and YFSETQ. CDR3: CASSLQGAHNAYEQYF. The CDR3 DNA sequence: TGCGCCAGCAGCTTGCAGGGGGCGCATAACGCCTACGAGCAGTACTTC.

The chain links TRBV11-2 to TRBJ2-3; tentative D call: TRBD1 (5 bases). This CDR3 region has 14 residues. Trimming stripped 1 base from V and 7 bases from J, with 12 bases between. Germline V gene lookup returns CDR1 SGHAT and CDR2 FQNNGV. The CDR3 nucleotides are TGTGCCAGCAGCTTAGCGGTAGGACACTATACGCAGTATTTT. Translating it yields CASSLAVGHYTQYF. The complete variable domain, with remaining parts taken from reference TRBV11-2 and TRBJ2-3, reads EAGVAQSPRYKIIEKRQSVAFWCNPISGHATLYWYQQILGQGPKLLIQFQNNGVVDDSQLPKDRFSAERLKGVDSTLKIQPAKLEDSAVYLCASSLAVGHYTQYFGPGTRLTVL.

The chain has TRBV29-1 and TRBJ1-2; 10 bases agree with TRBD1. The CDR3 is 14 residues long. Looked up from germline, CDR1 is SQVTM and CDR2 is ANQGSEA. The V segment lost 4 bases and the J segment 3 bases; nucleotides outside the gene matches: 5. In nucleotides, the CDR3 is TGCAGCGTTGTAACCGGGACAGGGGACTATGGCTACACCTTC. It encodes CSVVTGTGDYGYTF.

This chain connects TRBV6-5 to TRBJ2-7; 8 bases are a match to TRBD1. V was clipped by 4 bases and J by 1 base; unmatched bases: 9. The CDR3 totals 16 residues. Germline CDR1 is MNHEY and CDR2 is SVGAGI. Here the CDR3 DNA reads TGTGCCAGCAGTTTTATCGGCAGGGGGCTTTCCTACGAGCAGTACTTC. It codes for CASSFIGRGLSYEQYF.

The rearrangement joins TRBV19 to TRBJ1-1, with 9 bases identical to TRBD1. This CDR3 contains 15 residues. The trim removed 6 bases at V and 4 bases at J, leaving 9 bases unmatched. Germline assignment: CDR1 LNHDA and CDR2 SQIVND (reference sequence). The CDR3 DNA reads TGTGCCAGTAGCCCGGACAGGGGAAAGTTCACTGAAGCTTTCTTT. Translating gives CASSPDRGKFTEAFF.

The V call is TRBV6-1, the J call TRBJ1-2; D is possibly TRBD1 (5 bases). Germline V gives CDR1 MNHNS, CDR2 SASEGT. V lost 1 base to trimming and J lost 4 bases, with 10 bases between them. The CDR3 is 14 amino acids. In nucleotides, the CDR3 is TGTGCCAGCAGTGAAGGCAGGGTTTCCTATGGCTACACCTTC. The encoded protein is CASSEGRVSYGYTF.

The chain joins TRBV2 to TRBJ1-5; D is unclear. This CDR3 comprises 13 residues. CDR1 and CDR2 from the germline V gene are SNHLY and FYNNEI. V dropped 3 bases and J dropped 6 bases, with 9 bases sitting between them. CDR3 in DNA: TGTGCCAGCAGTGAGAGGTGGAGTCAGCCCCAGCATTTT. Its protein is CASSERWSQPQHF.

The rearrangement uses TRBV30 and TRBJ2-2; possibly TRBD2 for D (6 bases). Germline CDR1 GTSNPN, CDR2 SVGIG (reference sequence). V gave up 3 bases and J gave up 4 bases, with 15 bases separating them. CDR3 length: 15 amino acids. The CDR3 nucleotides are TGTGCCTGGAGGAGGGTATGGCGGGGCACCGGGGAGCTGTTTTTT. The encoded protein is CAWRRVWRGTGELFF.

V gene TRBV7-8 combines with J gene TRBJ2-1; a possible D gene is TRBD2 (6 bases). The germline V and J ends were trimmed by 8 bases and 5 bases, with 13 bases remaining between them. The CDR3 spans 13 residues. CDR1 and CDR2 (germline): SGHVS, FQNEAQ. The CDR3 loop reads CASWKEGNNEQFF. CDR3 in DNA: TGTGCCAGCTGGAAGGAGGGCAACAATGAGCAGTTCTTC. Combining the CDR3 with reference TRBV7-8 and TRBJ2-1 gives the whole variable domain GAGVSQSPRYKVAKRGQDVALRCDPISGHVSLFWYQQALGQGPEFLTYFQNEAQLDKSGLPSDRFFAERPEGSVSTLKIQRTQQEDSAVYLCASWKEGNNEQFFGPGTRLTVL.

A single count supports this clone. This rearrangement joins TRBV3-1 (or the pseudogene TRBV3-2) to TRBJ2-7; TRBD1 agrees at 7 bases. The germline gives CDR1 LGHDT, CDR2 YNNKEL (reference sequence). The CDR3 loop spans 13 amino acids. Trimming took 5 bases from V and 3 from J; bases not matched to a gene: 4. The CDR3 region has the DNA TGTGCCAGCAGCATTTACAGGGGCTACGAGCAGTACTTC. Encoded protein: CASSIYRGYEQYF.